Shown below are 3 T cell receptor beta chains from a single sample sequenced in a study of hypomethylating agent response in myelodysplastic syndrome. TCRdb's copy holds only in-frame clones and misses some; the assay was immunoSEQ multiplex PCR. This table holds approximately 5,000 clones, about 86% found once. The sequenced sample was bone marrow, obtained before or after starting hypomethylating agent treatment for myelodysplastic syndrome (not recorded which). Receptors were obtained from a human donor with myelodysplastic syndrome.

The gene calls are TRBV2 and TRBJ2-7; 9 bases are shared with TRBD1. Unmatched junction bases numbered 5, after V lost 3 bases and J lost 11 bases. The V gene's germline CDR1 is SNHLY and CDR2 FYNNEI. CDR3 length: 12 amino acids. The CDR3, as DNA: TGTGCCAGCAGTGAGTCGGACAGGGGAGAGTACTTC. Translated, it gives CASSESDRGEYF.

In regard to this clone: A junction end diverges from the germline sequence, so it may reflect a read error. Other nucleotide sequences in the sample specify the same CDR3. The V and J genes are TRBV19 and TRBJ2-7, with 7 bases matching TRBD1. Germline-derived CDR1 and CDR2 are LNHDA and SQIVND (reference sequence). The CDR3 runs 16 residues. The CDR3 reads CASSIGQGVADHEQYF. The CDR3 bases are TGCGCCAGTAGTATAGGGCAGGGGGTCGCGGACCACGAGCAGTACTTC. Looking up the rest from reference TRBV19 and TRBJ2-7 gives the full variable domain: DGGITQSPKYLFRKEGQNVTLSCEQNLNHDAMYWYRQDPGQGLRLIYYSQIVNDFQKGDIAEGYSVSREKKESFPLTVTSAQKNPTAFYLCASSIGQGVADHEQYFGPGTRLTVT.

The gene calls are TRBV4-2 and TRBJ2-5, with 8 bases fitting TRBD2. The CDR3 runs 15 residues. The V and J ends lost 4 bases and 1 base, in that order; junction bases with no gene match: 5. CDR1 LGHNA and CDR2 YNFKEQ come from the germline V gene. In DNA form, the CDR3 reads TGTGCCAGCAGCCCTTTAGCGGGGATCCAAGAGACCCAGTACTTC. It translates to CASSPLAGIQETQYF.